This T cell receptor (beta chain) was sequenced for a study of blood T cell repertoires in COVID-19. CDR1 is GTSNPN, CDR2 SVGIG, per germline (reference sequence). This CDR3 has 13 residues. The V end lost 4 bases, the J end lost 5 bases, and 12 bases lay between the germline ends. Generated by immunoSEQ multiplex PCR, the TCRdb table keeps only in-frame clones and is missing some. Among approximately 500,000 clones listed, around nine tenths were seen once. This clonotype was obtained from a woman aged 45-59 years with COVID-19, enrolled during active disease. The chain uses TRBV30 and TRBJ1-5; D is uncertain. Specimen: peripheral blood. CDR3 in DNA: TGTGCCTGGACCTCAGGCATGGATCAGCCCCAGCATTTT. Its protein product is CAWTSGMDQPQHF.